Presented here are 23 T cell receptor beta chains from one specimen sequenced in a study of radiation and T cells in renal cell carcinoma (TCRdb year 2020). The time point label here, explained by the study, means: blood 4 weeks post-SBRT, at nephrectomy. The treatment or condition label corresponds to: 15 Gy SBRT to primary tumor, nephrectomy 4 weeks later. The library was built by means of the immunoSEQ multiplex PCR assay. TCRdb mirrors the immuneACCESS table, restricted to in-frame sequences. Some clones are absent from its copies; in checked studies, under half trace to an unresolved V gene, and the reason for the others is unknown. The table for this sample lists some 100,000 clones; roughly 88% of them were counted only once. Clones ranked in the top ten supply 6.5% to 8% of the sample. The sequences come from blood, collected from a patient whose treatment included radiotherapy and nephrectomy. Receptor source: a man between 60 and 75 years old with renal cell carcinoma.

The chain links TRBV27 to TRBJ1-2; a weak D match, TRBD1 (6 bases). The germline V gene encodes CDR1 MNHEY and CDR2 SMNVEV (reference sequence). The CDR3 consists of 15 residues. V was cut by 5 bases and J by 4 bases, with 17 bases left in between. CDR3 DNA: TGTGCCAGCAGTAACTTCGGGGGGGCAATCTATGGCTACACCTTC. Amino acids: CASSNFGGAIYGYTF.

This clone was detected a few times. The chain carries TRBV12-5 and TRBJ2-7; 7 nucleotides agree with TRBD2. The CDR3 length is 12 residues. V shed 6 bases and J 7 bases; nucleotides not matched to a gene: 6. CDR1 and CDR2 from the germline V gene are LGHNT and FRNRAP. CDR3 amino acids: CASGRDYWEQYF. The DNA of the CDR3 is TGTGCTAGTGGCAGGGACTACTGGGAGCAGTACTTC. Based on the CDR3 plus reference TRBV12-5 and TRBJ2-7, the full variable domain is DARVTQTPRHKVTEMGQEVTMRCQPILGHNTVFWYRQTMMQGLELLAYFRNRAPLDDSGMPKDRFSAEMPDATLATLKIQPSEPRDSAVYFCASGRDYWEQYFGPGTRLTVT.

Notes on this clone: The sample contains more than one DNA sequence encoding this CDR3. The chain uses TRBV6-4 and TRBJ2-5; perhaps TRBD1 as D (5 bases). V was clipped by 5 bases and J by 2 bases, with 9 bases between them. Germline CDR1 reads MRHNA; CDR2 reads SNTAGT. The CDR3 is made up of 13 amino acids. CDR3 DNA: TGTGCCAGCAGTCGACAGCTTCAAGAGACCCAGTACTTC. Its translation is CASSRQLQETQYF.

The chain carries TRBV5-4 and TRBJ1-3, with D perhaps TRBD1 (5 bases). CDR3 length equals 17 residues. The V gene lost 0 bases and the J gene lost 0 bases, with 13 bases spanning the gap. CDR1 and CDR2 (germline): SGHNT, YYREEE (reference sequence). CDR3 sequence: CASSLGGRGRSGNTIYF. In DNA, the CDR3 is TGTGCCAGCAGCTTGGGGGGGAGGGGCCGCTCTGGAAACACCATATATTTT.

The CDR3 DNA sequence: TGTGCCAGCAGTTGGGGAGAGACCCAGTACTTC. It yields the protein CASSWGETQYF. The gene calls are TRBV2 and TRBJ2-5; D remains unclear. V was clipped by 5 bases and J by 4 bases, with 5 bases between them. The CDR3 runs 11 residues. CDR1 and CDR2 (germline): SNHLY, FYNNEI. Variable domain in full (rest from reference TRBV2 and TRBJ2-5): EPEVTQTPSHQVTQMGQEVILRCVPISNHLYFYWYRQILGQKVEFLVSFYNNEISEKSEIFDDQFSVERPDGSNFTLKIRSTKLEDSAMYFCASSWGETQYFGPGTRLLVL.

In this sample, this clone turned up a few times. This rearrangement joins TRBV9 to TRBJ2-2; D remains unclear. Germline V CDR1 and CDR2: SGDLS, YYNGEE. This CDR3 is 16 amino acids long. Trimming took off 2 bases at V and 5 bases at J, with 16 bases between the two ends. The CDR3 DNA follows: TGTGCCAGCAGCGTCTCCCTCAACATGGAGACCGGGGAGCTGTTTTTT. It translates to CASSVSLNMETGELFF.

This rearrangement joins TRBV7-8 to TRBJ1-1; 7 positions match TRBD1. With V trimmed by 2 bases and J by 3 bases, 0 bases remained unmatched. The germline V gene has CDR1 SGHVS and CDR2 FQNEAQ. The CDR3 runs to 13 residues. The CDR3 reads CASSLQGDTEAFF. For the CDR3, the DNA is TGTGCCAGCAGCTTACAGGGGGACACTGAAGCTTTCTTT.

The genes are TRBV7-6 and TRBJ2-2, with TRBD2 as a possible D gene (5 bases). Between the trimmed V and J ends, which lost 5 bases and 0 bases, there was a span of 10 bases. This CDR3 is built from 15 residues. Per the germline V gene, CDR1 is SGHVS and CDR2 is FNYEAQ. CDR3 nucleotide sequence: TGTGCCAGCAGCCCCAGGACTGCGAACACCGGGGAGCTGTTTTTT. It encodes CASSPRTANTGELFF.

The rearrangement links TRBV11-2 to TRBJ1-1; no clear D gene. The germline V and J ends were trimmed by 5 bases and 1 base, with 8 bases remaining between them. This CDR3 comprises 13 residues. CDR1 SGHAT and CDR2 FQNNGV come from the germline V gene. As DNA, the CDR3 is TGTGCCAGCAGCCCAACGGGGAACACTGAAGCTTTCTTT. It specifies CASSPTGNTEAFF.

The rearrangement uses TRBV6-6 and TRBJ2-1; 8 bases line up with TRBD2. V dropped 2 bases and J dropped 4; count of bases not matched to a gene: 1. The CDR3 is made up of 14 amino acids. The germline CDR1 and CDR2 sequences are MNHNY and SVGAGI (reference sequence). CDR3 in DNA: TGTGCCAGCAGTTACGTAGCGGGATACAATGAGCAGTTCTTC. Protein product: CASSYVAGYNEQFF.

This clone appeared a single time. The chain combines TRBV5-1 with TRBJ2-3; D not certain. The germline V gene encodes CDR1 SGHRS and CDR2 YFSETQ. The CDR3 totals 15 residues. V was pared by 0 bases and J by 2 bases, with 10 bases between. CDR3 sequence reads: CASSLGVQYTDTQYF. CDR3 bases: TGCGCCAGCAGCTTGGGTGTCCAGTACACAGATACGCAGTATTTT.

As DNA, the CDR3 is TGTGCCAGCAGCCTCGTCGGGGGGATCGGAGAGACCCAGTACTTC. Protein sequence: CASSLVGGIGETQYF. The chain carries TRBV11-2 and TRBJ2-5, with 7 bases matching TRBD2. The V gene's germline CDR1 is SGHAT and CDR2 FQNNGV. The CDR3 spans 15 residues. Losses at the gene ends were 5 bases for V and 4 bases for J; bases not matched to a gene: 10.

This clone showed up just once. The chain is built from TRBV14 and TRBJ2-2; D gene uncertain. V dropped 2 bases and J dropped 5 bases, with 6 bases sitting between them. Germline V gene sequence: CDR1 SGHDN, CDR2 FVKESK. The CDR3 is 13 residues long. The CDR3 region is CASSQLLTGELFF. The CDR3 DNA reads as TGTGCCAGCAGCCAACTATTGACCGGGGAGCTGTTTTTT. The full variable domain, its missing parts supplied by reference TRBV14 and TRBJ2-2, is EAGVTQFPSHSVIEKGQTVTLRCDPISGHDNLYWYRRVMGKEIKFLLHFVKESKQDESGMPNNRFLAERTGGTYSTLKVQPAELEDSGVYFCASSQLLTGELFFGEGSRLTVL.

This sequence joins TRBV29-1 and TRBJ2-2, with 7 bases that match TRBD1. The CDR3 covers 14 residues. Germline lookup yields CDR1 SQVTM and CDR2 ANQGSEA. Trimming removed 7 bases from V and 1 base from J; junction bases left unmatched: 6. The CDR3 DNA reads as TGCAGCGCCCAAACAGGGGTGAACACCGGGGAGCTGTTTTTT. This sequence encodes CSAQTGVNTGELFF.

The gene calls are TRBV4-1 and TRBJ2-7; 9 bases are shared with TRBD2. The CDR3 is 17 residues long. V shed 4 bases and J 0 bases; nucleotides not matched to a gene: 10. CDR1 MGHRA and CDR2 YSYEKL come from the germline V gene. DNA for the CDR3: TGCGCCAGCAGCCCGACTAGCGGTAGAAGGAGCTCCTACGAGCAGTACTTC. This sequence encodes CASSPTSGRRSSYEQYF.

DNA for the CDR3: TGTGCCAGCAGCTTATCCGGAGGTGGCTACACCTTC. It yields the protein CASSLSGGGYTF. J is TRBJ1-2 and V is TRBV11-2; D ambiguous. The CDR3 totals 12 residues. V was pared by 2 bases and J by 7 bases, with 8 bases between. Germline assignment: CDR1 SGHAT and CDR2 FQNNGV.

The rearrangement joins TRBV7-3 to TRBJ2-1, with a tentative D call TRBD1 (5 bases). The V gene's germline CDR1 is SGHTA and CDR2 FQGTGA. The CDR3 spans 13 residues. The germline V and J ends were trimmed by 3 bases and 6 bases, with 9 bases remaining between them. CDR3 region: CASSFDRSNEQFF. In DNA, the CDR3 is TGTGCCAGCAGCTTCGACAGATCCAATGAGCAGTTCTTC.

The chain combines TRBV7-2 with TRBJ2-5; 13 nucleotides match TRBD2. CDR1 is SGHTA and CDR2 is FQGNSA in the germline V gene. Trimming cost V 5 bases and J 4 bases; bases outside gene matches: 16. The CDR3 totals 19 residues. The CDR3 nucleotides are TGTGCCAGCAGCCTCCCACTAGCGGGAGGGCCGAGGGGTTCAGAGACCCAGTACTTC. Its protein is CASSLPLAGGPRGSETQYF.

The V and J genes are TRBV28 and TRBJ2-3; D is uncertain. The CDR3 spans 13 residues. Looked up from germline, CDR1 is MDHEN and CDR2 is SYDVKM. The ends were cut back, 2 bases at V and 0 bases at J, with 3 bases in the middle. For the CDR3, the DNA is TGTGCCAGCAGTTTACCTAGCACAGATACGCAGTATTTT. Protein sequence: CASSLPSTDTQYF. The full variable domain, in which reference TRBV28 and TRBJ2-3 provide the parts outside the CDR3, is DVKVTQSSRYLVKRTGEKVFLECVQDMDHENMFWYRQDPGLGLRLIYFSYDVKMKEKGDIPEGYSVSREKKERFSLILESASTNQTSMYLCASSLPSTDTQYFGPGTRLTVL.

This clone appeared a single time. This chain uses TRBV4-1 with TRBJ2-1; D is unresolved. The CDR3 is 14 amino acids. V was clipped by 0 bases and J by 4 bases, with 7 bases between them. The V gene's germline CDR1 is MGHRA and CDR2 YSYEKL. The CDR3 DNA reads TGCGCCAGCAGCCAAGAAAGTTGGTACAATGAGCAGTTCTTC. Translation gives CASSQESWYNEQFF.

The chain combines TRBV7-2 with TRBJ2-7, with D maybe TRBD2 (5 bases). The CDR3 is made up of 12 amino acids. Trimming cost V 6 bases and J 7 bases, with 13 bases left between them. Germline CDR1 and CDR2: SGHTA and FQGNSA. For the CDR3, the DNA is TGTGCCAGCAGGTCCGGGAAAGGGGAGCAGTACTTC. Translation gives CASRSGKGEQYF.

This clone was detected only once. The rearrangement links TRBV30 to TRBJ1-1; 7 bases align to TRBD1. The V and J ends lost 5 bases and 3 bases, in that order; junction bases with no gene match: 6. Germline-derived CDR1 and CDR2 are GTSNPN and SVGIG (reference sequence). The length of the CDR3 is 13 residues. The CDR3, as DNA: TGTGCCTGGTGCCGGGACAGTGACACTGAAGCTTTCTTT. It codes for CAWCRDSDTEAFF.

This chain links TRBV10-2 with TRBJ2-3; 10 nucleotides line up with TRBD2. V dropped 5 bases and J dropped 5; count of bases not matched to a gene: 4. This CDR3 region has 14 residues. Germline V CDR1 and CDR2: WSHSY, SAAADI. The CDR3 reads CASSPSGSGDTQYF. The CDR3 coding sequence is TGCGCCAGCAGTCCTAGCGGGAGTGGAGATACGCAGTATTTT.